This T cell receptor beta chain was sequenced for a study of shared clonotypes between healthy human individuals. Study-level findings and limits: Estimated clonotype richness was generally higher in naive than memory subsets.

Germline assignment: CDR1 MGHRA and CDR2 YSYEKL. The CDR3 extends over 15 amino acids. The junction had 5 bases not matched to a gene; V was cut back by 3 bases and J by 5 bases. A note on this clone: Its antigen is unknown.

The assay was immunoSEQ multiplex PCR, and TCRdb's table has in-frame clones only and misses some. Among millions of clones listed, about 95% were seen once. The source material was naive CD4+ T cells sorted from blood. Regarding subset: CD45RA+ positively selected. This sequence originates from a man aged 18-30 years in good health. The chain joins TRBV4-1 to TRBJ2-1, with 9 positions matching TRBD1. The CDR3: CASSQIGDRDNEQFF. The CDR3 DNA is TGCGCCAGCAGCCAGATTGGGGACAGGGACAATGAGCAGTTCTTC.